The present entry profiles one T cell receptor beta chain with its context. This specimen belongs to a study of blood T cell repertoires in COVID-19. TCRdb keeps only in-frame clones here, not all; method: immunoSEQ multiplex PCR. Here the sample spans around 200,000 clones, roughly 87% being singletons. The TCR comes from a man aged 40-50 years with active or convalescent COVID-19. The specimen sequenced was peripheral blood.

For the CDR3, the DNA is TGTGCCACCTTAAATGGCAACGAGCAGTACTTC. As protein: CATLNGNEQYF. V and J are TRBV5-4 and TRBJ2-7; D is ambiguous. There are 11 residues in the CDR3. Trimming cost V 9 bases and J 5 bases, with 12 bases left between them. Germline assignment: CDR1 SGHNT and CDR2 YYREEE (reference sequence).